Below, one T cell receptor beta chain is given with its context. Generated by immunoSEQ multiplex PCR, the TCRdb table keeps only in-frame clones and is missing some. The repertoire has approximately 75,000 clones, 75% to 85% of them found once; the top ten carry 0.79%. The data belong to a study of T cell clones after liver transplantation. Study in general: TCRbeta sequencing after a pre-transplant mixed lymphocyte reaction identified graft-donor-reactive clones, later tracked in post-transplant blood.

The V end lost 4 bases, the J end lost 1 base, and 8 bases lay between the germline ends. Germline values: CDR1 SGHNT, CDR2 YENEEA. This CDR3 contains 14 residues. The chain has TRBV11-3 and TRBJ2-1; D tentatively fits TRBD1 or TRBD2 (5 bases each). The sample consisted of CD4+ T cells from blood, taken 12 months after liver transplant. This TCR was sampled from a human patient who received a liver transplant. The graft donor may account for some of the T cells. In nucleotides, the CDR3 is TGTGCCAGCAGCTCGGGACCTTCCTACAATGAGCAGTTCTTC. Protein product: CASSSGPSYNEQFF.